This T cell receptor beta chain was retrieved from a study of monozygotic twins with inflammatory bowel disease (dated by TCRdb to the late 2010s). Regarding the study in general: The complete study included approximately 30 monozygotic twin pairs: 19 IBD-discordant Danish pairs and nine German pairs, of which four were IBD-concordant and five were IBD-discordant. Within discordant pairs, disease-associated traits were sought mainly by comparing IBD patients with their genetically identical healthy co-twins. Each individual had, on average, about 151 000 unique TCRalpha sequences and 181 000 unique TCRbeta sequences available for analysis.

From each donor, a 2.5 ml peripheral blood sample was drawn into PAXgene tubes and stored at -80 degrees C. Total RNA was isolated from whole blood with the PAXgene blood miRNA kit on an automated QIAcube, without T cell sorting. Peripheral blood from monozygotic twin pairs concordant or discordant for inflammatory bowel disease was subjected to deep TCRalpha and TCRbeta repertoire profiling with unique molecular barcoding. Smoking habits were recorded for all twin pairs, and individuals were classified as current, former or never smokers. What the authors observed across the whole study: No single strong signal or clonotype linked to IBD turned up in the results, so the idea that one exists was not supported. Fewer clonotypes were shared with other individuals by IBD patients than by healthy twins, most markedly in patients showing signs of disease activity. Because patients were on differing immunosuppressive treatments, the repertoires may have picked up extra background noise and inter-individual variability. Different T cell subtypes could not be distinguished in the analysis. Measured by the inverse Simpson index, TCRbeta repertoire diversity was lower in IBD patients than in their healthy co-twins. Repertoire similarity did not differ between concordant and discordant twins, possibly due to limited statistical power.

The library came from 5' RACE. Preparation of each TCR library used approximately 4,000 ng of total RNA. For each sample, cDNA synthesis with SMARTScribe reverse transcriptase was split into eight separate reactions. During cDNA synthesis, template switching introduced unique molecular identifiers that contained a 6-nucleotide sample barcode. TCRalpha and TCRbeta cDNA was amplified in two nested PCRs of 16 and 9 cycles, and bead purification was carried out after each PCR. Before amplification, the cDNA was treated with uracil DNA-glycosylase and purified using the QIAquick PCR purification kit. The second PCR added Illumina TruSeq-compatible adapters along with sample-specific barcodes. TapeStation and Qubit were used to check library quality and concentration, and 4 to 6.5 ng of each library went into the pool. Pooled libraries were sequenced on an Illumina HiSeq2500 single-index Rapid Run with 2 x 100 bp reads and custom sequencing primers. Processing in the source paper ran as follows. PCR and sequencing errors were corrected by UMI-based consensus assembly using MiGEC version 1.2.6. MiXCR version 2.1.1 was used to carry out V(D)J alignment, clonotype assembly and CDR3 extraction. To normalise gene usage, clonotype sharing and MAIT/NKT TCR abundance, the top 1000, 10 000 and 20 000 clonotypes in each sample were analysed. Diversity was computed as the inverse Simpson index with the vegan R package after downsampling to 27 000 UMIs. Statistical testing used paired Mann-Whitney U tests on the discordant twin pairs and applied Benjamini-Hochberg correction for multiple testing. Each entry corresponds to one CDR3 protein sequence from reads that TCRdb reprocessed, and DNA is not given. TCRdb's processing, not the study's, gives the V and J calls here. The sample table includes about 380,000 distinct CDR3 sequences. Of the sample, just over 2.5% is held by the ten largest clones.

A word on this clonotype: There is no known antigen for this receptor.

The CDR3, cysteine through phenylalanine, is 15 amino acids long. No DNA is recorded. Sample: blood. The clonotype was recovered from a human donor with ulcerative colitis or Crohn's disease, or a healthy co-twin of an affected twin (not recorded which). The rearranged chain carries TRBV12-3 or TRBV12-4 and TRBJ2-2; TCRdb gives TRBD1 as the D gene, but with no DNA this cannot be confirmed. This receptor has the CDR3 CASSSRTGRAGELFF.